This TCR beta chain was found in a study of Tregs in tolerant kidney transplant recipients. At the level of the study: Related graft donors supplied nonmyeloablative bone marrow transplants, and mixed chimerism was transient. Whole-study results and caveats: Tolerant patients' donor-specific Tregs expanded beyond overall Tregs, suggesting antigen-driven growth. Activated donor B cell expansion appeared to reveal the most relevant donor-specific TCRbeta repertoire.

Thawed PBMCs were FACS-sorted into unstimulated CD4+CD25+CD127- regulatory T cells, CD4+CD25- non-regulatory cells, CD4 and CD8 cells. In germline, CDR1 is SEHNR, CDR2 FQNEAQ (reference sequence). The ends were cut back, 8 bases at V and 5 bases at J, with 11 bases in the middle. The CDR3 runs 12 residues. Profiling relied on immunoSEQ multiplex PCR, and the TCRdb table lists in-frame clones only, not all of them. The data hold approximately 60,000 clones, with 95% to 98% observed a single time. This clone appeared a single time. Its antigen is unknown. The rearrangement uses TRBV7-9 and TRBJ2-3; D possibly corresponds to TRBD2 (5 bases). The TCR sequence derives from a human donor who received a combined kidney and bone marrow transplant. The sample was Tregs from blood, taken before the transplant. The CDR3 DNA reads TGTGCCAGCTCCCGACGGGGAGATACGCAGTATTTT. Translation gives CASSRRGDTQYF.